This passage covers 15 T cell receptor beta chains from one sample sequenced in a study of cytomegalovirus exposure and HLA in healthy donors. PCR employed 60 Vbeta and 13 Jbeta primers. Assay used: immunoSEQ multiplex PCR; TCRdb lists only in-frame clones, some missing. The repertoire holds some 190,000 clones, around 84% seen once, with roughly 3.2% in the top ten. Sequencing was performed on PBMCs. The receptor source for this set is a man aged 35 to 55 in good health and CMV-seropositive.

As DNA, the CDR3 is TGTGCCAGCAGTTACTCGTCAGGTCGACAAGAGACCCAGTACTTC. It codes for CASSYSSGRQETQYF. This chain joins TRBV6-5 and TRBJ2-5; no clear D. Per the germline V gene, CDR1 is MNHEY and CDR2 is SVGAGI. CDR3 length: 15 residues. V gave up 0 bases and J gave up 2 bases, with 10 bases separating them.

A few counts support this clone. The CDR3 region is CASSLGQASYNSPLHF. The CDR3, as DNA: TGTGCCAGCAGCTTGGGACAGGCCTCCTATAATTCACCCCTCCACTTT. The rearrangement uses TRBV7-9 and TRBJ1-6; 8 nucleotides align to TRBD1. CDR3 length: 16 amino acids. Germline lookup yields CDR1 SEHNR and CDR2 FQNEAQ (reference sequence). J gave up 0 bases and V 3 bases, and 1 base lay outside the gene matches.

In its sample, this clone was seen a few times. The rearrangement links TRBV5-6 to TRBJ2-3, with D tentatively TRBD2 (6 bases). Germline CDR1 and CDR2: SGHDT and YYEEEE. Between the trimmed V and J ends, which lost 3 bases and 0 bases, there was a span of 17 bases. The CDR3 length is 17 residues. CDR3 sequence (DNA): TGTGCCAGCAGCTGGACCCTTAGCGGAGCGAGCACAGATACGCAGTATTTT. This sequence encodes CASSWTLSGASTDTQYF.

V and J are TRBV6-1 and TRBJ2-7, with 10 bases matching TRBD2. Germline-derived CDR1 and CDR2 are MNHNS and SASEGT. The CDR3 covers 13 residues. After removal of 10 bases from V and 0 bases from J, the junction contained 3 bases not matched to a gene. The CDR3: CATASGGSYEQYF. CDR3 bases: TGTGCCACCGCTAGCGGGGGCTCCTACGAGCAGTACTTC.

The chain couples TRBV7-9 to TRBJ2-3; weak D call: TRBD2 (5 bases). The germline V gene has CDR1 SEHNR and CDR2 FQNEAQ (reference sequence). The CDR3 length is 13 residues. V was pared by 7 bases and J by 3 bases, with 11 bases between. The CDR3 sequence: CASISSGTDTQYF. Here the CDR3 DNA reads TGTGCCAGCATAAGCTCGGGGACAGATACGCAGTATTTT.

This chain links TRBV19 with TRBJ1-5; D possibly corresponds to TRBD1 (5 bases). The germline V gene has CDR1 LNHDA and CDR2 SQIVND (reference sequence). Trimming removed 9 bases from V and 4 bases from J, with 22 bases in between. The CDR3 sequence is 16 residues long. CDR3 amino acids: CASTTPGLWGNQPQHF. CDR3 DNA sequence: TGTGCCAGCACCACCCCGGGACTCTGGGGAAATCAGCCCCAGCATTTT.

This clone was seen only once. The J gene is TRBJ2-5, the V gene TRBV9; 10 bases are a match to TRBD1. The germline gives CDR1 SGDLS, CDR2 YYNGEE. The ends lost 0 bases at V and 1 base at J; junction bases unmatched: 12. This CDR3 comprises 19 residues. For the CDR3, the DNA is TGTGCCAGCAGCGTAGCTTTGGGGGACAGGGGAAACATCCAAGAGACCCAGTACTTC. Amino acids: CASSVALGDRGNIQETQYF.

J is TRBJ2-7 and V is TRBV6-6; TRBD2 might be the D (7 bases). The CDR3 length is 11 residues. With 5 bases removed from V and 7 bases from J, the gap between germline ends came to 9 bases. Germline loops: CDR1 MNHNY, CDR2 SVGAGI (reference sequence). The CDR3 bases are TGTGCCAGCAGTAAGGGGGGGGAGCAGTACTTC. It codes for CASSKGGEQYF.

The chain employs TRBV27 and TRBJ2-3; D may be TRBD2 (5 bases). V shed 5 bases and J shed 5 bases, with 14 bases lying between them. Germline V gene lookup returns CDR1 MNHEY and CDR2 SMNVEV (reference sequence). This CDR3 is built from 14 residues. CDR3 protein: CASSPNRRGDTQYF. In nucleotides, the CDR3 is TGTGCCAGCAGTCCCAATCGACGGGGAGATACGCAGTATTTT.

As to this clone: A read error may produce the germline difference seen at one junction end. The chain combines TRBV7-9 with TRBJ2-7; D ambiguous. CDR3 length: 12 residues. Germline V CDR1 and CDR2: SEHNR, FQNEAQ (reference sequence). CDR3 nucleotide sequence: TGTTCCAGCAGCTCGAAGCCCTACGAGCAGTACTTC. It yields the protein CSSSSKPYEQYF.

This chain joins TRBV19 and TRBJ2-5; weak D call: TRBD2 (5 bases). The length of the CDR3 is 15 residues. Germline CDR1 reads LNHDA; CDR2 reads SQIVND (reference sequence). V was cut by 1 base and J by 6 bases, with 15 bases left in between. The CDR3 region has the DNA TGTGCCAGTAGTATAGCCCTGGAGGCCGTGAAGACCCAGTACTTC. Its translation: CASSIALEAVKTQYF.

V usage is TRBV11-1 and J usage is TRBJ2-3; D not certain. The V gene's germline CDR1 is SGHAT and CDR2 FQDESV (reference sequence). The V end was cut by 3 bases, the J end by 1 base, with 8 bases between. The CDR3 consists of 14 residues. CDR3 region: CASSFMGGTDTQYF. The CDR3 DNA sequence: TGTGCCAGCAGCTTCATGGGCGGCACAGATACGCAGTATTTT. Full variable domain (missing parts from reference TRBV11-1 and TRBJ2-3): EAEVAQSPRYKITEKSQAVAFWCDPISGHATLYWYRQILGQGPELLVQFQDESVVDDSQLPKDRFSAERLKGVDSTLKIQPAELGDSAMYLCASSFMGGTDTQYFGPGTRLTVL.

This chain joins TRBV5-1 and TRBJ1-4; D gene ambiguous. V was pared by 1 base and J by 5 bases, with 15 bases between. This CDR3 is 16 amino acids long. Per germline, CDR1 SGHRS and CDR2 YFSETQ. CDR3 loop: CASSLRGASRNEKLFF. The DNA for the CDR3 is TGCGCCAGCAGCTTGAGAGGCGCCTCCCGCAATGAAAAACTGTTTTTT.

The chain recombines TRBV5-1 with TRBJ2-7; a weak D match, TRBD1 (6 bases). V was trimmed by 1 base and J by 3 bases, leaving 14 bases between them. Per germline, CDR1 SGHRS and CDR2 YFSETQ. This CDR3 comprises 15 residues. This chain's CDR3 is CASSLNSGQNYEQYF. For the CDR3, the DNA is TGCGCCAGCAGCTTGAATTCTGGACAGAACTACGAGCAGTACTTC.

The chain links TRBV27 to TRBJ2-7, with 8 bases identical to TRBD1. Looked up from germline, CDR1 is MNHEY and CDR2 is SMNVEV (reference sequence). The CDR3 is made up of 15 amino acids. V lost 8 bases and J lost 0; bases outside the gene matches: 9. The CDR3 bases are TGTGCCAGCCGCCGACAGGGGAGCGACTCCTACGAGCAGTACTTC. Translation gives CASRRQGSDSYEQYF.